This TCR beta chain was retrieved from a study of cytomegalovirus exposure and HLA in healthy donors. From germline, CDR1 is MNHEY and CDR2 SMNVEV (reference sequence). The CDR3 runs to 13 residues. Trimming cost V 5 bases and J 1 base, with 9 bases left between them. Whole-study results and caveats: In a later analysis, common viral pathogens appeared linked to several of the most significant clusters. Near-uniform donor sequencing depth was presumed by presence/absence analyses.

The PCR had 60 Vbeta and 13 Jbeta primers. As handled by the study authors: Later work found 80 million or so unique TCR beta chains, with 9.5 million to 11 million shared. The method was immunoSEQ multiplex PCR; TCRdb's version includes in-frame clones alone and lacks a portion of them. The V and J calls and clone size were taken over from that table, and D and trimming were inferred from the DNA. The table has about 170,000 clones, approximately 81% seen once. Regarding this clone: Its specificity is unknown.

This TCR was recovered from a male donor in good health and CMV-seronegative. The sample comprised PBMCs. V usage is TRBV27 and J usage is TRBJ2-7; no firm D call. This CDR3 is CASSPRRSYEQYF. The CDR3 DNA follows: TGTGCCAGCAGTCCCCGGCGGTCCTACGAGCAGTACTTC.